This T cell receptor (beta chain) was retrieved from a study of regulatory T cells in long-lasting Graves disease. In the study overall: To qualify as persistent, Graves' disease required over 5 years of antithyroid drugs with positive TSH receptor antibodies.

Arm-PCR of CDR3 regions with iRepertoire HTBI primers generated TCR beta libraries. TCRdb called the multiplex PCR reads again in MiXCR, with one record for every CDR3 protein. The sample shows over 650,000 distinct CDR3 sequences, around 30% of them seen only once. Comment on this clonotype: The antigen is undetermined.

Findings of the study overall: There were preferences for TRBV28, TRBJ1-2 and TRBJ2-5 in persistent disease.

V shed 8 bases and J 7 bases; nucleotides not matched to a gene: 10. The CDR3 totals 13 residues. Germline V gene data show CDR1 as MGHRA and CDR2 as YSYEKL. Time point in this sample: persistent/refractory GD, antithyroid drugs over 5 years with positive TRAb. Researchers made the TCR library from RNA that was extracted from PBMCs. A roughly 9-milliliter sample of peripheral blood was drawn into EDTA tubes. The V gene is TRBV4-1, the J gene TRBJ2-7, with 8 bases that match TRBD2. The receptor comes from a female donor with Graves disease. The material sequenced was peripheral blood mononuclear cells (PBMCs), taken when the disease was refractory, from a patient treated with antithyroid drugs. CDR3 in amino acids: CASSGLGYREQYF. The CDR3 DNA follows: TGCGCCAGCTCGGGACTAGGTTATCGTGAGCAGTACTTC.